The rows below give T cell receptor beta chains drawn from one sample of a study of blood T cell repertoires in COVID-19. The data were produced by immunoSEQ multiplex PCR, yet TCRdb's version contains in-frame clones alone and is incomplete. This table holds some 150,000 clones, 80% to 90% found once. Input material: peripheral blood. The receptors come from a human donor in a cohort sampled during active COVID-19. Each CDR3 is given with its conserved first and last residue. A D gene is named only where the DNA matches it firmly. Expanded clones are given a class, and other clones once, few, many or no size at all.

TRBJ2-3 TRBV30 TRBD1 . CAWAPGQGITNTQYF TGTGCCTGGGCCCCGGGACAGGGAATAACTAATACGCAGTATTTT
TRBJ1-2 TRBV24-1 . . CATSERTLNYGYTF TGTGCCACCAGTGAGCGGACTCTTAACTATGGCTACACCTTC
TRBJ1-3 TRBV4-3 TRBD1 . CASSPEGSTGVGNTIYF TGCGCCAGCAGCCCAGAGGGCAGCACAGGGGTCGGAAACACCATATATTTT
TRBJ1-1 TRBV7-8 . few CASSLVWRDTEAFF TGTGCCAGCAGCTTAGTTTGGAGGGACACTGAAGCTTTCTTT
TRBJ1-2 TRBV27 . . CASRPTGHGNYGYTF TGTGCCAGCAGGCCGACCGGACACGGCAACTATGGCTACACCTTC
TRBJ2-7 TRBV5-4 TRBD2 . CASSQPGLAYEQYF TGTGCCAGCAGCCAGCCGGGACTAGCCTACGAGCAGTACTTC
TRBJ2-7 TRBV30 TRBD2 . CAWGGLAGEQYF TGTGCCTGGGGGGGACTAGCGGGCGAGCAGTACTTC
TRBJ1-6 TRBV30 TRBD1 once CAWSLDRVGSPLHF TGTGCCTGGAGTCTCGACAGGGTAGGATCACCCCTCCACTTT
TRBJ2-2 TRBV11-2 TRBD1 . CASSSGQGRTGELFF TGTGCCAGCAGCTCGGGACAGGGAAGGACCGGGGAGCTGTTTTTT
TRBJ1-3 TRBV30 . . CAFPDSFGNTIYF TGTGCCTTTCCGGACAGTTTTGGAAACACCATATATTTT
TRBJ1-2 TRBV11-2 . . CASSFPPANYGYTF TGTGCCAGCAGCTTCCCCCCTGCTAACTATGGCTACACCTTC
TRBJ2-5 TRBV5-1 . . CASSDRPSEVETQYF TGCGCCAGCAGCGATCGTCCCTCAGAGGTGGAGACCCAGTACTTC
TRBJ2-7 TRBV6-8 TRBD2 . CASSYGVRGVTYEQYF TGTGCCAGCAGTTACGGCGTGCGGGGGGTCACCTACGAGCAGTACTTC
TRBJ1-2 TRBV19 . . CASSIGSSGYTF TGTGCCAGTAGTATAGGGAGTAGCGGCTACACCTTC
TRBJ2-1 TRBV19 TRBD1 . CASSIPSGQAKNEQFF TGTGCCAGTAGTATCCCCTCTGGACAGGCCAAAAATGAGCAGTTCTTC